This T cell receptor (beta chain) was found in a study of T cell repertoires in cytomegalovirus infection. Study-wide context: In public TCR beta signatures, there were indications of both CMV infection and matching HLA type.

Concerning this clonotype: Its antigen is unidentified. A single base separates this from a much larger clone, so it may be a read error.

CDR3 size: 14 residues. Germline V lookup: CDR1 SGHTA, CDR2 FQGNSA. TCRdb reprocessed the reads with MiXCR, giving one entry per CDR3 protein. The table has fewer than 950,000 distinct CDR3 sequences, around a third seen once; the top ten hold roughly an eighth. This TCR derives from a human donor in good health (CMV status not recorded). Some clones in this sample may be carry-over from other donors' samples. The sequences come from cultured CD8+ T cells from PBMCs, collected from culture after CMV antigen stimulation. V gene TRBV7-2 combines with J gene TRBJ1-1, with D uncertain. CDR3 loop: CVSSLAAVNTEAFF. The CDR3 DNA follows: TGTGTCAGCAGCTTAGCGGCGGTGAACACTGAAGCTTTCTTT.